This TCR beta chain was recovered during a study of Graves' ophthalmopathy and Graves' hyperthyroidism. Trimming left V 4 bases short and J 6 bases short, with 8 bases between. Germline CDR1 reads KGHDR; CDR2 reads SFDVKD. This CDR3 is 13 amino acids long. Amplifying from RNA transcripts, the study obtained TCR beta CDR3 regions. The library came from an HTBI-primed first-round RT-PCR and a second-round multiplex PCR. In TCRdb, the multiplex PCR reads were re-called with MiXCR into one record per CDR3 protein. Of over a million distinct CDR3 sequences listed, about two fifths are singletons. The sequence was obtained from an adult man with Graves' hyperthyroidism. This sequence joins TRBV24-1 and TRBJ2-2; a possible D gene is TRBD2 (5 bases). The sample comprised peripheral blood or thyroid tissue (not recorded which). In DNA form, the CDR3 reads TGTGCCACCAGTGACGTCGGGGCCGGGGAGCTGTTTTTT. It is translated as CATSDVGAGELFF.